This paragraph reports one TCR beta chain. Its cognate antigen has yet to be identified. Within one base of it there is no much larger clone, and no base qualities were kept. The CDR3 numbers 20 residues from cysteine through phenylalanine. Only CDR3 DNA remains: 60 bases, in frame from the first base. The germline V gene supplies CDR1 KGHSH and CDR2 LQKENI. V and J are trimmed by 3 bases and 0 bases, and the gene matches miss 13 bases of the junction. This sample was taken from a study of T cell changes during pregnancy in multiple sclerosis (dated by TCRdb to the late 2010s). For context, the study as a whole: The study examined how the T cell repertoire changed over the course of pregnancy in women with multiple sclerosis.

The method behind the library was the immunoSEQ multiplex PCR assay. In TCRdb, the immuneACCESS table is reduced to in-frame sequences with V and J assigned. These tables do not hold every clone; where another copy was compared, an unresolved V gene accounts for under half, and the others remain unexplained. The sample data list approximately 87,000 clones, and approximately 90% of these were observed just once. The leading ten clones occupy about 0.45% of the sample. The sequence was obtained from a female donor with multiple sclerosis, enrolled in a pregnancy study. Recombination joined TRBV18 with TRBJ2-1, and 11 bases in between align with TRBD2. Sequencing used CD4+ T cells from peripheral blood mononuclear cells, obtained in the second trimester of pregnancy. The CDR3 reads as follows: CASSPWTSGSSTHSYNEQFF. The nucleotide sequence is TGTGCCAGCTCACCTTGGACTAGCGGGTCCTCAACCCACTCCTACAATGAGCAGTTCTTC.